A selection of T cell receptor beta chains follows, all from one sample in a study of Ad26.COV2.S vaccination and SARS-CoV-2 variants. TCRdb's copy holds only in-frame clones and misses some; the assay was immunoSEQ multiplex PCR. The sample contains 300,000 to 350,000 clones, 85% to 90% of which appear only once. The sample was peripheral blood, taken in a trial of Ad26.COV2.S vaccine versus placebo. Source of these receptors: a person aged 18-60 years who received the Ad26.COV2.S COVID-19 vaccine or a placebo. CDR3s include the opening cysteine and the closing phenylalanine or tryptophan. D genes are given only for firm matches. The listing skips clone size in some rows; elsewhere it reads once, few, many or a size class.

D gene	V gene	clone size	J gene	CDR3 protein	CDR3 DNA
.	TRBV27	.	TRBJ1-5	CASSLEGQPQHF	TGTGCCAGCAGTTTGGAGGGACAGCCCCAGCATTTT
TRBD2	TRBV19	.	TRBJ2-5	CASSIWRGGRAFGETQYF	TGTGCCAGTAGTATCTGGCGGGGGGGCCGGGCATTCGGAGAGACCCAGTACTTC
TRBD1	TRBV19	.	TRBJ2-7	CASSTGGHEQYF	TGTGCCAGTAGTACAGGGGGCCACGAGCAGTACTTC
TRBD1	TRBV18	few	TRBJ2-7	CASSPGTGGSYEQYF	TGTGCCAGCTCCCCCGGGACAGGGGGTTCCTACGAGCAGTACTTC
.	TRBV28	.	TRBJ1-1	CASSPGTPETEAFF	TGTGCCAGCAGTCCCGGGACACCGGAGACTGAAGCTTTCTTT
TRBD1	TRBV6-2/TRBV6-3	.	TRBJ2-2	CASSYSTGQGNTGELFF	TGTGCCAGCAGTTACTCGACGGGACAGGGAAACACCGGGGAGCTGTTTTTT
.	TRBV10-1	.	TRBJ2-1	CASSGSLSTGYNEQFF	TGCGCCAGCAGTGGGTCCCTAAGCACGGGATACAATGAGCAGTTCTTC
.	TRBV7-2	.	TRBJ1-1	CASSLVGEYTEAFF	TGTGCCAGCAGCTTAGTCGGAGAGTACACTGAAGCTTTCTTT
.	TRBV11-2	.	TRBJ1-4	CASSLRGTANEKLFF	TGTGCCAGCAGCTTAAGAGGGACGGCTAATGAAAAACTGTTTTTT
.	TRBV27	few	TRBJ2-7	CASSSTGFPYEQYF	TGTGCCAGCAGTTCTACAGGGTTCCCGTACGAGCAGTACTTC
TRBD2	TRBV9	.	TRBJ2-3	CASSVEGLAGGTDTQYF	TGTGCCAGCAGCGTAGAAGGGCTAGCGGGGGGGACAGATACGCAGTATTTT
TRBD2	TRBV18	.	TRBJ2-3	CASSPSGGAVDTQYF	TGTGCCAGCTCACCCAGCGGGGGGGCCGTAGATACGCAGTATTTT
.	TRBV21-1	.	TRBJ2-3	CASSRPGTSGGTDTQYF	TGTGCCAGCAGCAGACCCGGGACTAGCGGGGGGACAGATACGCAGTATTTT
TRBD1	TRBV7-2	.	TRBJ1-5	CASSLDRGTQPQHF	TGTGCCAGCAGCTTAGACAGGGGGACACAGCCCCAGCATTTT
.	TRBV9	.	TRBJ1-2	CASRDSSFNYGYTF	TGTGCCAGCAGGGACAGTAGCTTCAACTATGGCTACACCTTC
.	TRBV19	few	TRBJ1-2	CASSIDPKSGRGYTF	TGTGCCAGTAGTATAGATCCAAAGTCGGGCCGTGGCTACACCTTC
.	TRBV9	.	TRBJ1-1	CASSVDPGGGTEAFF	TGTGCCAGCAGCGTAGATCCGGGGGGAGGCACTGAAGCTTTCTTT
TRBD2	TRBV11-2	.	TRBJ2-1	CASSYSGGAYNEQFF	TGTGCCAGCAGCTATAGCGGGGGGGCCTACAATGAGCAGTTCTTC
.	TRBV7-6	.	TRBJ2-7	CASSLGAGYEQYF	TGTGCCAGCAGCTTAGGGGCAGGCTACGAGCAGTACTTC
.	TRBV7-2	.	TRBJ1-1	CASSLGGAGTEAFF	TGTGCCAGCAGCTTAGGCGGGGCGGGAACTGAAGCTTTCTTT
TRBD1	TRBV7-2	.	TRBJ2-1	CASSLGDRGYANEQFF	TGTGCCAGCAGCTTAGGGGACAGGGGGTATGCTAATGAGCAGTTCTTC
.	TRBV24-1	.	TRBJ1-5	CATSDQPQHF	TGTGCCACCAGTGATCAGCCCCAGCATTTT
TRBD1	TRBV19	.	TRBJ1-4	CASSGDRVFVF	TGTGCCAGTAGTGGGGACAGAGTCTTTGTTTTT
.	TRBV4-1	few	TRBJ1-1	CASSQDRQGGTEAFF	TGCGCCAGCAGCCAAGATCGCCAGGGAGGGACTGAAGCTTTCTTT
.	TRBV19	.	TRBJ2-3	CASMRWGLGDTQYF	TGTGCCAGTATGCGGTGGGGGCTTGGAGATACGCAGTATTTT
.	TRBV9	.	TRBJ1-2	CASSARDIPVSPYGYTF	TGTGCCAGCAGCGCACGGGACATTCCTGTATCCCCGTATGGCTACACCTTC
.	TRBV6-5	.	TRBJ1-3	CASSSGQGVAGNTIYF	TGTGCCAGCAGTTCTGGCCAGGGAGTAGCCGGAAACACCATATATTTT
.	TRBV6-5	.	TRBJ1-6	CASSYYPGRLNSPLHF	TGTGCCAGCAGTTACTATCCCGGACGGTTAAATTCACCCCTCCACTTT
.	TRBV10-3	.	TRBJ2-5	CAIRGVSSGETQYF	TGTGCCATCAGAGGGGTCTCATCTGGGGAGACCCAGTACTTC
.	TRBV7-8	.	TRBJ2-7	CASTITRDGRIYEQYF	TGTGCCAGCACCATCACTCGGGACGGCCGAATTTACGAGCAGTACTTC
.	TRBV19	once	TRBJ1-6	CASSIYGDSPLHF	TGTGCCAGTAGTATATATGGAGATTCACCCCTCCACTTT
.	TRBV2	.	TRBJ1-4	CASSRRGQKNEKLFF	TGTGCCAGCAGTAGGCGTGGGCAGAAGAATGAAAAACTGTTTTTT
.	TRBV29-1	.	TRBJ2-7	CSVAVAGAHEQYF	TGCAGCGTTGCGGTGGCAGGGGCCCACGAGCAGTACTTC
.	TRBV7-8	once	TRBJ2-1	CASSRGYNEQFF	TGTGCCAGCAGCCGGGGGTACAATGAGCAGTTCTTC
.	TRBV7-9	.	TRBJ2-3	CASSFLQGGGTDTQYF	TGTGCCAGCAGCTTCCTACAGGGAGGGGGCACAGATACGCAGTATTTT